This T cell receptor (beta chain) emerged from a study of CD8 T cells in Susac syndrome. With 3 bases clipped from V and 6 bases from J, the junction kept 12 bases outside the gene matches. The length of the CDR3 is 15 residues. Germline CDR1 reads DFQATT; CDR2 reads SNEGSKA (reference sequence). Patients with Susac syndrome met diagnostic criteria defined recently for definite or probable disease. TEMRA cells were FACS-enriched, unlike CD8+ and CD4+ T cells, which were negatively isolated. Notes on this clonotype: Its target is not known.

The authors reverse transcribed roughly 0.5 to 1 ug RNA with random hexamers. Amplification of TCR beta CDR3 was carried out by immunoSEQ multiplex PCR, which covered 54 Vbeta and 13 Jbeta segments. Via MiXCR, TCRdb re-called the immunoSEQ multiplex PCR reads, giving one row per CDR3 protein. The data hold approximately 210,000 distinct CDR3 sequences, with around 93% observed a single time. Study-level results: The CD4+ T cell repertoires of Susac syndrome were found to show no clonal expansion.

Sequenced input: CD4+ T cells from PBMCs. The gene calls are TRBV20-1 and TRBJ1-1, with 8 bases that match TRBD1. This TCR came from a human donor with Susac syndrome. The CDR3 nucleotides read TGCAGTGCTAGTAGCCCCAAGGGACAGGTGTCTGAAGCTTTCTTT. As protein: CSASSPKGQVSEAFF.